This T cell receptor (beta chain) was identified in a study of T-cell memory formation after mild COVID-19. The CDR3 has 12 residues. V lost 6 bases, J lost 6 bases, and 4 bases stayed unmatched. Germline loops: CDR1 LNHDA, CDR2 SQIVND (reference sequence). 5'RACE with constant-segment primers yielded barcoded, UMI-tagged TCR alpha and TCR beta cDNA libraries. TCRdb independently ran MiXCR on the 5' RACE reads; one entry per CDR3 protein. The sample has hundreds of thousands of distinct CDR3 sequences, 25% to 30% seen once. This sequence originates from an adult woman who had mild COVID-19 (a few samples of this study predate the infection). Cell type and time point are not known. V gene TRBV19 combines with J gene TRBJ1-1, with TRBD1 identical over 7 bases. The sample taken for sequencing was PBMCs or a T cell subset sorted from them (not recorded which). The CDR3 is CASREGAAEAFF. For the CDR3, the DNA is TGTGCCAGTAGGGAGGGGGCCGCTGAAGCTTTCTTT.